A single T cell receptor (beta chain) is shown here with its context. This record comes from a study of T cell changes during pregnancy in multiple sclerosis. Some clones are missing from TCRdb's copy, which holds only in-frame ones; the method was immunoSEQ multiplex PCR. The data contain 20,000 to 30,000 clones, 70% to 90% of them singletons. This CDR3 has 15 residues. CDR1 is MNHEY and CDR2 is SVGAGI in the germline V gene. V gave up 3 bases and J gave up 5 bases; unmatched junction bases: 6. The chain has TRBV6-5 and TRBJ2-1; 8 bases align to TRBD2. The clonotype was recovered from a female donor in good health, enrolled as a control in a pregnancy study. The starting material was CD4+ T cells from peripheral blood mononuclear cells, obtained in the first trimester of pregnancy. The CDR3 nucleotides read TGTGCCAGCAGTTATATCACTAGCGGTAACAATGAGCAGTTCTTC. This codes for CASSYITSGNNEQFF.